The 9 T cell receptor beta chains below all came from one sample that was sequenced in a study of beta chain features in type 1 diabetes. Study-level results: All four CD4+ subsets of Type 1 diabetes patients contained TCRB CDR3s that were moderately but significantly shorter.

The antigens for these receptors are not known. What was sequenced were expressed TCRB transcripts, since all of the isolated RNA had been reverse transcribed. Repertoires were generated with immunoSEQ multiplex PCR, while TCRdb's copy carries only in-frame clones and drops some. The sample contains hundreds of thousands of clones, 13% of which appear only once. The sample was naive CD4+ T cells from blood. All receptors derive from a man younger than 30 with type 1 diabetes.

This clone was recorded a few times. The V gene is TRBV25-1, the J gene TRBJ1-1, with D uncertain. The CDR3 is 13 residues long. V was clipped by 7 bases and J by 6 bases, with 15 bases between them. Germline CDR1 reads MGHDK; CDR2 reads SYGVNS. This chain's CDR3 is CASKAEVFAEAFF. CDR3 sequence (DNA): TGTGCCAGCAAGGCAGAAGTTTTTGCTGAAGCTTTCTTT.

This clone was seen a handful of times. The genes are TRBV5-1 and TRBJ1-4, with D maybe TRBD1 (6 bases). The ends were cut back, 4 bases at V and 5 bases at J, with 9 bases in the middle. This CDR3 region has 13 residues. Germline V CDR1 and CDR2: SGHRS, YFSETQ. The CDR3 loop is CASSRGENEKLFF. The CDR3, as DNA: TGCGCCAGCAGCAGGGGGGAAAATGAAAAACTGTTTTTT.

Only a few counts were recorded for this clone. The chain uses TRBV29-1 and TRBJ2-7; a possible D gene is TRBD2 (5 bases). Trimming took 6 bases from V and 4 from J, leaving 13 bases between them. The CDR3 is 12 residues long. Per the germline V gene, CDR1 is SQVTM and CDR2 is ANQGSEA. CDR3 bases: TGCAGCGTCATCGGGGTAGGGTACGAGCAGTACTTC. It specifies CSVIGVGYEQYF.

As regards this clone: The same CDR3 also results from other DNA sequences found in this sample. The rearrangement links TRBV7-2 to TRBJ1-5; D gene ambiguous. This CDR3 region has 13 residues. V lost 0 bases and J lost 5, with 5 bases in between. CDR1 and CDR2 (germline): SGHTA, FQGNSA. CDR3 sequence reads: CASSLASDQPQHF. The CDR3 DNA follows: TGTGCCAGCAGCTTAGCGTCGGATCAGCCCCAGCATTTT.

The CDR3 region is CASSVGVGDTEAFF. The CDR3 bases are TGTGCCAGCTCGGTAGGCGTAGGGGACACTGAAGCTTTCTTT. This chain uses TRBV18 with TRBJ1-1; weak D call: TRBD1 (5 bases). Germline assignment: CDR1 KGHSH and CDR2 LQKENI. V gave up 6 bases and J gave up 3 bases, with 14 bases separating them. This CDR3 is built from 14 residues. Based on the CDR3 plus reference TRBV18 and TRBJ1-1, the full variable domain is NAGVMQNPRHLVRRRGQEARLRCSPMKGHSHVYWYRQLPEEGLKFMVYLQKENIIDESGMPKERFSAEFPKEGPSILRIQQVVRGDSAAYFCASSVGVGDTEAFFGQGTRLTVV.

This clone appeared a few times. V usage is TRBV4-1 and J usage is TRBJ1-1; a weak D match, TRBD1 (5 bases). Trimming took off 0 bases at V and 10 bases at J, with 15 bases between the two ends. Germline V gives CDR1 MGHRA, CDR2 YSYEKL. This CDR3 region has 14 residues. CDR3 DNA: TGCGCCAGCAGCCAAGATGAACCATATAGGGGAGCTTTCTTT. Encoded protein: CASSQDEPYRGAFF.

The sample holds a few counts of this clone. This chain uses TRBV28 with TRBJ1-4, with unresolved D. This CDR3 spans 14 amino acids. Trimming shortened V by 5 bases and J by 7 bases, and 14 bases separated the two germline ends. CDR1 MDHEN and CDR2 SYDVKM come from the germline V gene. The CDR3 coding sequence is TGTGCCAGCAGTAGGGAGATTGGAACTGAAAAACTGTTTTTT. It encodes CASSREIGTEKLFF.

This clone came up a few times. The rearrangement links TRBV29-1 to TRBJ2-1, with D possibly matching TRBD2 (5 bases). This CDR3 is 14 amino acids long. V was trimmed by 4 bases and J by 9 bases, leaving 19 bases between them. Germline CDR1 and CDR2: SQVTM and ANQGSEA. CDR3 coding DNA: TGCAGCGTTGCCCGGGATTACGGAGGTAGTGAGCAGTTCTTC. It is translated as CSVARDYGGSEQFF.

This clone appeared a few times. This sequence joins TRBV4-1 and TRBJ1-2, with D unresolved. The CDR3 contains 13 residues. Trimming pared 0 bases from V and 4 bases from J, leaving 6 bases between. The germline gives CDR1 MGHRA, CDR2 YSYEKL. CDR3 bases: TGCGCCAGCAGCCAAGATCTAGCCTATGGCTACACCTTC. This sequence encodes CASSQDLAYGYTF.